This TCR beta chain appears in the sequencing data of a study of technical replicates of blood from a handful of donors. The CDR3 covers 14 residues. V lost 3 bases, J lost 2 bases, and 11 bases lay in between. Germline CDR1 ENHRY, CDR2 SYGVKD. Clones were sequenced by immunoSEQ multiplex PCR, and TCRdb holds only the in-frame ones, with some missing. The table lists 75,000 to 100,000 clones, about 95% of them singletons. The sample was T cells isolated from PBMCs. The rearrangement joins TRBV10-3 to TRBJ2-7, with a tentative D call TRBD2 (6 bases). The clonotype originates from a human donor in good health. The CDR3 DNA is TGTGCCATCAGTGAAACTAGCAGCACCTACGAGCAGTACTTC. Its protein is CAISETSSTYEQYF.